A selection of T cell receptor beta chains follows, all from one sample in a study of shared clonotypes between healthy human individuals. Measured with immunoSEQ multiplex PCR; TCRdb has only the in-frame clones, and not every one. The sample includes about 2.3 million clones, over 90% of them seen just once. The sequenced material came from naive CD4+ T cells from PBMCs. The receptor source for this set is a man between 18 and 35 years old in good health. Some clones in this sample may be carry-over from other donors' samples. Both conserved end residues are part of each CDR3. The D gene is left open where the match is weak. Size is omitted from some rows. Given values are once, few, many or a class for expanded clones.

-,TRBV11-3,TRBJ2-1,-,CASSRIGVPYNEQFF,TGTGCCAGCAGCCGAATAGGGGTTCCCTACAATGAGCAGTTCTTC
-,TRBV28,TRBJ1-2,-,CASTPWGGNYGYTF,TGTGCCAGCACCCCTTGGGGGGGTAACTATGGCTACACCTTC
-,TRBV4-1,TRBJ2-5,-,CASSQDSPGRVLKYF,TGCGCCAGCAGCCAAGATTCCCCCGGCAGGGTGTTGAAGTACTTC
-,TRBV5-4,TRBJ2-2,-,CASSLVTSRTGELFF,TGTGCCAGCAGCTTGGTTACTAGCAGGACCGGGGAGCTGTTTTTT
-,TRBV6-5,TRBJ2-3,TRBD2,CASSSLPGLAADTQYF,TGTGCCAGCAGTTCACTGCCGGGACTAGCGGCAGATACGCAGTATTTT
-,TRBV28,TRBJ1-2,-,CASDRGSGKGYTF,TGTGCCAGCGACCGGGGGAGTGGGAAAGGCTACACCTTC
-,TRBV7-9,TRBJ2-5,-,CASSLRGDTLRTQYF,TGTGCCAGCAGCCTAAGGGGGGACACTCTTCGGACCCAGTACTTC
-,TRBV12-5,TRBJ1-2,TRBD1,CASGSSGQGGGGYTF,TGTGCTAGTGGTTCGTCCGGACAGGGCGGTGGAGGCTACACCTTC
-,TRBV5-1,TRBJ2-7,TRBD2,CASSSPPGLAGDGKNEQYF,TGCGCCAGCAGCTCCCCCCCCGGACTAGCGGGGGACGGTAAGAACGAGCAGTACTTC
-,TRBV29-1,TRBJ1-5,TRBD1,CSVGQGNQPQHF,TGCAGCGTGGGACAGGGGAATCAGCCCCAGCATTTT
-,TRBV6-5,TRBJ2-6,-,CASSYDDSGANVLTF,TGTGCCAGCAGTTACGACGACTCTGGGGCCAACGTCCTGACTTTC
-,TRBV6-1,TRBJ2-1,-,CASTPTSSSYNEQFF,TGTGCCAGCACCCCCACATCGAGCTCCTACAATGAGCAGTTCTTC
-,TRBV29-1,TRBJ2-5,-,CSVVPRRETQYF,TGCAGCGTCGTCCCGAGAAGAGAGACCCAGTACTTC
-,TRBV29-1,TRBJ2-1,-,CSVDRYQYNEQFF,TGCAGCGTCGACCGGTACCAATACAATGAGCAGTTCTTC
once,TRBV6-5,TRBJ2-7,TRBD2,CASSYSGRGTYEQYF,TGTGCCAGCAGTTACTCAGGGCGGGGGACCTACGAGCAGTACTTC